This T cell receptor (beta chain) appears in the sequencing data of a study of cytomegalovirus exposure and HLA in healthy donors. Study-wide results and caveats: The authors listed approximately 160 TCR beta chains as cytomegalovirus-associated. The finding came from a later analysis; first-cohort TCR clusters tended to co-occur in the roughly 120 validation repertoires.

Sequenced by immunoSEQ multiplex PCR; TCRdb stores in-frame clones only, minus some. The sample lists more than 250,000 clones, 90% seen once, with approximately 3% in the top ten. With regard to this clone: Its target is unknown.

The donors were part of the validation cohort, which consisted of more than 90 subjects and was separate from the first cohort of several hundred subjects. CDR1 is LNHDA and CDR2 is SQIVND in the germline V gene (reference sequence). The trim removed 5 bases at V and 15 bases at J, leaving 10 bases unmatched. This CDR3 comprises 14 residues. This sequence originates from a woman in her 30s in good health and CMV-seronegative. This chain uses TRBV19 with TRBJ2-1; 13 bases are a match to TRBD2. Sequenced: PBMCs. The CDR3 DNA follows: TGTGCCAGTAGTCCCGGACTAGCGGGAGTTAGGTTGTTCTTC. It encodes CASSPGLAGVRLFF.